These 6 T cell receptor beta chains share one sample of origin, sequenced in a study of T cell clonality in common variable immunodeficiency. Study-wide findings and caveats: In common variable immunodeficiency, TCR beta chains reportedly carried fewer deletions and N-nucleotide insertions.

The table came from immunoSEQ multiplex PCR; TCRdb's copy has only in-frame clones and leaves some out. The sample includes about 33,000 clones, none of them occurring once. The antigens of these receptors remain unknown. Sequenced sample: peripheral blood mononuclear cells. These TCRs come from a human donor with common variable immunodeficiency.

This clone was seen only a few times. The CDR3 reads CASSLSNAGGTDTQYF. CDR3 DNA, as far as it was read: TGTGCCAGCAGCTTAAGTAATGCGGGGGGCACAGATACG. V usage is TRBV13 and J usage is TRBJ2-3, with TRBD2 matching over 7 bases. The read comes to an end 3 residues before the CDR3 does, leaving the germline J gene to fill in the end. This CDR3 has 16 amino acids. V lost 2 bases to trimming and J lost 1 base; unmatched junction nucleotides: 6. Looked up from germline, CDR1 is PRHDT and CDR2 is FYEKMQ (reference sequence). The full variable domain, in which reference TRBV13 and TRBJ2-3 provide the parts outside the CDR3, is AAGVIQSPRHLIKEKRETATLKCYPIPRHDTVYWYQQGPGQDPQFLISFYEKMQSDKGSIPDRFSAQQFSDYHSELNMSSLELGDSALYFCASSLSNAGGTDTQYFGPGTRLTVL.

Only a few counts were recorded for this clone. The read terminates 3 residues ahead of where the CDR3 ends, so the germline J gene completes it. This chain joins TRBV18 and TRBJ1-4; 8 bases map to TRBD1. This CDR3 spans 15 amino acids. The germline V gene has CDR1 KGHSH and CDR2 LQKENI. V was clipped by 3 bases and J by 7 bases; unmatched bases: 7. The CDR3 loop reads CASSPTDRVGEKLFF. CDR3 DNA, as far as it was read: TGTGCCAGCTCACCGACGGACAGGGTGGGTGAAAAA.

This clone was seen repeatedly, ten times or more. Read sequence stops 3 residues before the CDR3 end, and the germline J gene provides the missing end. This chain uses TRBV5-1 with TRBJ2-3, with TRBD1 as a possible D gene (5 bases). The CDR3 contains 13 residues. Deletions cut 0 bases from V and 4 bases from J, with 6 bases between. The germline CDR1 and CDR2 sequences are SGHRS and YFSETQ. The DNA read from the CDR3 is TGCGCCAGCAGCTTGGAAGGGGCAGATACG. Encoded protein: CASSLEGADT. The complete CDR3 reads CASSLEGADTQYF.

This clone was recorded a few times. Coverage ceases 3 residues before the CDR3 finishes, and the germline J gene fills in the end. The chain employs TRBV19 and TRBJ2-5; 7 nucleotides match TRBD2. V gave up 5 bases and J gave up 7 bases; unmatched junction bases: 10. The CDR3 length is 14 residues. Per the germline V gene, CDR1 is LNHDA and CDR2 is SQIVND (reference sequence). CDR3 DNA, as far as it was read: TGTGCCAGTAGTCCGACGGGGGGTACAAGGACC. Its protein product is CASSPTGGTRT. The CDR3 as a whole reads CASSPTGGTRTQYF.

In regard to this clone: The sequenced fragment ends 3 residues before the CDR3 boundary, so the rest is inferred from the germline J gene. The V and J genes are TRBV7-9 and TRBJ1-4, with D perhaps TRBD1 (6 bases). Trimming pared 5 bases from V and 8 bases from J, leaving 12 bases between. CDR1 is SEHNR and CDR2 is FQNEAQ in the germline V gene (reference sequence). The CDR3 extends over 13 amino acids. The DNA read from the CDR3 is TGTGCCAGCAGCAGGGGGACCTACGAAAAA. Translating gives CASSRGTYEK. The entire CDR3 sequence reads CASSRGTYEKLFF.

Comment on this clone: Sequencing ends 3 residues short of the CDR3 end; the germline J gene provides the rest. This rearrangement joins TRBV7-2 to TRBJ2-7, with 10 bases fitting TRBD1. V shed 4 bases and J 2 bases; nucleotides not matched to a gene: 5. CDR1 and CDR2 (germline): SGHTA, FQGNSA. The CDR3 length is 15 residues. The sequenced part of the CDR3 DNA is TGTGCCAGCAGCTCCCGACAGGGGGCGACCTACGAG. Amino acid sequence: CASSSRQGATYE. The full CDR3 sequence reads CASSSRQGATYEQYF. The variable domain in full, with the rest retrieved from reference TRBV7-2 and TRBJ2-7, is GAGVSQSPSNKVTEKGKDVELRCDPISGHTALYWYRQSLGQGLEFLIYFQGNSAPDKSGLPSDRFSAERTGGSVSTLTIQRTQQEDSAVYLCASSSRQGATYEQYFGPGTRLTVT.